This T cell receptor (beta chain) was documented in a study of Tregs in tolerant kidney transplant recipients. Related graft donors supplied nonmyeloablative bone marrow transplants, and mixed chimerism was transient. Unstimulated regulatory T cells (CD4+CD25+CD127-), CD4+CD25- non-regulatory cells, CD4 and CD8 cells were FACS-sorted from thawed PBMCs. The CDR3 length is 13 residues. The junction had 6 bases not matched to a gene; V was cut back by 5 bases and J by 6 bases. The germline V gene encodes CDR1 SGHTA and CDR2 FQGNSA. A word on this clone: The target antigen is unknown.

Whole-study results and caveats: Tolerant patients' donor-specific Tregs expanded beyond overall Tregs, suggesting antigen-driven growth. Expanding Tregs on activated donor B cells appeared to best identify donor-specific TCRbeta clones.

The repertoire was sequenced with immunoSEQ multiplex PCR; TCRdb's copy has only in-frame clones and lacks some. The table lists roughly 86,000 clones, 80% to 95% of them singletons. The rearrangement joins TRBV7-2 to TRBJ2-5; 7 bases agree with TRBD1. The sample here was CD4+ T cells from blood (PBMCs), taken 12 months after the transplant. This clonotype was obtained from a human patient who received a combined kidney and bone marrow transplant. Part of the T cell pool may stem from the graft donor. The CDR3 sequence: CASSHRGTQTQYF. CDR3 DNA sequence: TGTGCCAGCAGCCACAGGGGAACACAGACCCAGTACTTC. The full variable domain, with the rest looked up from reference TRBV7-2 and TRBJ2-5, is GAGVSQSPSNKVTEKGKDVELRCDPISGHTALYWYRQSLGQGLEFLIYFQGNSAPDKSGLPSDRFSAERTGGSVSTLTIQRTQQEDSAVYLCASSHRGTQTQYFGPGTRLLVL.